This TCR beta chain was captured in a study of T cells after yellow fever vaccination. Points on this clonotype: The antigen is unknown.

Regarding the study as a whole: Boosting was followed by the reappearance of most primary-vaccination clones (roughly 96% CD4, about 90% CD8). Abundant clonotypes from the bulk population could get into FACS-sorted repertoires as contaminants.

The germline CDR1 and CDR2 sequences are MNHEY and SMNVEV (reference sequence). Trimming cost V 2 bases and J 6 bases, with 8 bases left between them. The length of the CDR3 is 13 residues. A universal primer site and UMIs were added as TCR cDNA was made by 5'RACE template switching. TCRdb called the 5' RACE reads again in MiXCR, with one record for every CDR3 protein. The sample lists hundreds of thousands of distinct CDR3 sequences, around 3.9% occurring once. The clonotype was recovered from a young man who received the YFV17D yellow fever vaccine. This rearrangement joins TRBV27 to TRBJ2-1; D call uncertain. The specimen was PBMCs, collected on the day of the yellow fever booster vaccination. The DNA for the CDR3 is TGTGCCAGCAGTTTAATTAGTAGCAATGAGCAGTTCTTC. Translating gives CASSLISSNEQFF.